This T cell receptor (beta chain) stems from a study of T cells in Graves' hyperthyroidism and ophthalmopathy. CDR3 length equals 13 residues. V lost 3 bases and J 1 base, leaving 7 bases between the germline ends. The germline CDR1 and CDR2 sequences are LNHNV and YYDKDF (reference sequence). Across 18 months, stable Graves' hyperthyroidism was marked by no progression to ophthalmopathy. Uncontrolled infection, other autoimmune disease, pregnancy and lactation each barred patients from inclusion. PBMCs were obtained from about 10 ml fresh peripheral blood. This clonotype appeared many times. Regions amplified from RNA transcripts were the TCR beta CDR3 regions. With the HTBI primer set, the TCR CDR3 went through a first round of RT-PCR. TCRdb reprocessed the multiplex PCR reads with MiXCR, giving one entry per CDR3 protein. The repertoire has hundreds of thousands of distinct CDR3 sequences, 15% to 19% of them found once; the top ten carry roughly 7.4%.

Sequencing used blood. This receptor was identified in a woman aged 18-29 years with Graves' hyperthyroidism. The chain is built from TRBV15 and TRBJ2-7; D is unresolved. The CDR3 sequence is CATSSGRSYEQYF. In DNA form, the CDR3 reads TGTGCCACCAGCAGCGGCAGATCCTACGAGCAGTACTTC.